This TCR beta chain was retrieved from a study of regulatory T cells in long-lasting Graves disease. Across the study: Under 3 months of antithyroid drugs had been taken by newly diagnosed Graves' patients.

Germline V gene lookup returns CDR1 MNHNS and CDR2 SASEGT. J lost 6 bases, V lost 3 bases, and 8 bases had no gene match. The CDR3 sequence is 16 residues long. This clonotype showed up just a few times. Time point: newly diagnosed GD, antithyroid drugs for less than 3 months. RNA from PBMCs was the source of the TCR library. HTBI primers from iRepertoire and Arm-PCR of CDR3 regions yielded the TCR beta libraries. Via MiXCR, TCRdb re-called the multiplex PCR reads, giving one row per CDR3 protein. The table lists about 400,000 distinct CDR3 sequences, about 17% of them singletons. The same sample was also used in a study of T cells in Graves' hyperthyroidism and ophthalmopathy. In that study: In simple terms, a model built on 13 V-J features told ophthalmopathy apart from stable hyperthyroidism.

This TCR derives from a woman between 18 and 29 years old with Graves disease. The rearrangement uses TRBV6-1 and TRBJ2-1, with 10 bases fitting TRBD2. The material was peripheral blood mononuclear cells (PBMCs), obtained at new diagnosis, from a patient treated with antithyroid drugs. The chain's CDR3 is CASSDLAGVGGNEQFF. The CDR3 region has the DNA TGTGCCAGCAGTGACCTAGCGGGAGTTGGGGGCAATGAGCAGTTCTTC.